This TCR beta chain was documented in a study of identical twins. This clonotype was counted ten times or more. The antigen is unknown. CDR3 length: 13 residues. Trimming pared 4 bases from V and 2 bases from J, leaving 9 bases between. In germline, CDR1 is SGHAT, CDR2 FQNNGV. A single record per CDR3 protein comes from TCRdb applying MiXCR to the 5' RACE reads. The data contain some 710,000 distinct CDR3 sequences, around 5.7% of them singletons. Study observations and caveats: There were fewer insertions in abundant cord blood beta clonotypes, but memory repertoires showed no such pattern.

The chain joins TRBV11-2 to TRBJ2-7; tentative D call: TRBD1 (5 bases). This receptor was taken from a man aged 18 to 30 in good health. Material for sequencing was naive T cells sorted from blood. The CDR3: CASSWGPTYEQYV. The CDR3 nucleotides are TGTGCCAGCAGCTGGGGCCCAACCTACGAGCAGTACGTC.